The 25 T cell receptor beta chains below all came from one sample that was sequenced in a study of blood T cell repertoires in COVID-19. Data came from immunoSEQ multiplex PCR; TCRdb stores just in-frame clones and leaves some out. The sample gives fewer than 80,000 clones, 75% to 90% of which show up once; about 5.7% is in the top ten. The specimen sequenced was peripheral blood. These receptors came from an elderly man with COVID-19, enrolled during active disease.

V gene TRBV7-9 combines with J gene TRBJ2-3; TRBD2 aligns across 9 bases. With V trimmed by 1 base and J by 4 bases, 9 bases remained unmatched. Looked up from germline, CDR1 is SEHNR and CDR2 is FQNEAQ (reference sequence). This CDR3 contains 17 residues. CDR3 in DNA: TGTGCCAGCAGCTTAGTCAGCGGGGGGATGATCGCAGATACGCAGTATTTT. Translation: CASSLVSGGMIADTQYF.

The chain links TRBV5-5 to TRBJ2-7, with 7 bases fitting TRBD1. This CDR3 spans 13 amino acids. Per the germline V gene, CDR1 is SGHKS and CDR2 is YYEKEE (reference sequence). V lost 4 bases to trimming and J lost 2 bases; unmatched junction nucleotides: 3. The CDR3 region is CASSQGQPYEQYF. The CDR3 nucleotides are TGTGCCAGCAGCCAGGGACAGCCCTACGAGCAGTACTTC.

CDR3 bases: TGTGCCAGCAGCCAAGAGGGGAGGGGCTCTGGAAACACCATATATTTT. It yields the protein CASSQEGRGSGNTIYF. The genes are TRBV4-2 and TRBJ1-3; the D gene is possibly TRBD1 (5 bases). The CDR3 runs 16 residues. Trimming removed 0 bases at V and 0 bases at J, with 9 bases between. CDR1 is LGHNA, CDR2 YNFKEQ, per germline.

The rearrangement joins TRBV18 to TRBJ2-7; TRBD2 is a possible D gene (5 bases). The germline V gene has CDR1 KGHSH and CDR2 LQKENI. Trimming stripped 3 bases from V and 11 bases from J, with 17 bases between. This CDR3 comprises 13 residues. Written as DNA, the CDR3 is TGTGCCAGCTCACCCGACCTGGGATGGGGAGAGTACTTC. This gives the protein CASSPDLGWGEYF.

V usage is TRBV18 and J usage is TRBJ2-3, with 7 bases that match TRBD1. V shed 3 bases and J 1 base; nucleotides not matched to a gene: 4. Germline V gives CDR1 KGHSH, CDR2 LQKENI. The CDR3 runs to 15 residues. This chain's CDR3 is CASSPIGQGTDTQYF. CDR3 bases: TGTGCCAGCTCACCCATCGGACAGGGCACAGATACGCAGTATTTT. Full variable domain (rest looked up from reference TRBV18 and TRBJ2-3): NAGVMQNPRHLVRRRGQEARLRCSPMKGHSHVYWYRQLPEEGLKFMVYLQKENIIDESGMPKERFSAEFPKEGPSILRIQQVVRGDSAAYFCASSPIGQGTDTQYFGPGTRLTVL.

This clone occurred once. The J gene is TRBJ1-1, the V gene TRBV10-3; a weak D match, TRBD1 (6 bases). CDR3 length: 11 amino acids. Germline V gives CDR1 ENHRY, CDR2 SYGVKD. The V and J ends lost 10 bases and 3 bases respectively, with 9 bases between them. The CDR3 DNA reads TGTGCCACGCAGGGGTACACTGAAGCTTTCTTT. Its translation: CATQGYTEAFF.

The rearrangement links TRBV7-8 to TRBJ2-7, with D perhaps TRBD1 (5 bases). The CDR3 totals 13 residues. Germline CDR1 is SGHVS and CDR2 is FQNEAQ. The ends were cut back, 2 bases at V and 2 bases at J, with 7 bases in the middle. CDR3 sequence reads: CASSLRRAYEQYF. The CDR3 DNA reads TGTGCCAGCAGCTTACGCAGGGCCTACGAGCAGTACTTC.

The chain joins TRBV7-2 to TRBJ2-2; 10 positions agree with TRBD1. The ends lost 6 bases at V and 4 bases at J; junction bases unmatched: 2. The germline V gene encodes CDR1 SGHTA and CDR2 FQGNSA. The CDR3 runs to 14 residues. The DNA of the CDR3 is TGTGCCAGCAGAAGGACAGGGGGCACCGGGGAGCTGTTTTTT. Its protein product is CASRRTGGTGELFF. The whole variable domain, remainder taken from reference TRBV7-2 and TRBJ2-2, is GAGVSQSPSNKVTEKGKDVELRCDPISGHTALYWYRQSLGQGLEFLIYFQGNSAPDKSGLPSDRFSAERTGGSVSTLTIQRTQQEDSAVYLCASRRTGGTGELFFGEGSRLTVL.

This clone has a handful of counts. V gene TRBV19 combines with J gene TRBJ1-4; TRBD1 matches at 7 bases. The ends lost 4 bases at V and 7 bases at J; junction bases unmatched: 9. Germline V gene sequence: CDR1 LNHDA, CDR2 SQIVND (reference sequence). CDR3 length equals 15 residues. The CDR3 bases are TGTGCCAGTAGTACCTTAAGACAGGGCGGTGAAAAACTGTTTTTT. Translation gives CASSTLRQGGEKLFF.

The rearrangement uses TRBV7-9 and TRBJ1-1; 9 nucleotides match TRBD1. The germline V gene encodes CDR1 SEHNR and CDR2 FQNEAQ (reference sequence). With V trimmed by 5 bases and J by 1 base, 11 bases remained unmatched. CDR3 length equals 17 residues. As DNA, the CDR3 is TGTGCCAGCAGCGCACAACAGGGGGCCCATGGGAACACTGAAGCTTTCTTT. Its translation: CASSAQQGAHGNTEAFF.

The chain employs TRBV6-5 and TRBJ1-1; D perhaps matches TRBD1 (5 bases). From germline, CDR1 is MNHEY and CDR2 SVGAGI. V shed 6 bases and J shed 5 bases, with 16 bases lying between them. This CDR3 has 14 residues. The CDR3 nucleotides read TGTGCCAGCAGGCGGGACTCCGGCGGGACTGAAGCTTTCTTT. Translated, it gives CASRRDSGGTEAFF.

DNA of the CDR3: TGTGCCAGCAGGCGACAGGGGGCGAATGAGCAGTTCTTC. Its translation: CASRRQGANEQFF. V gene TRBV12-3 or TRBV12-4 combines with J gene TRBJ2-1, with 10 bases fitting TRBD1. V gave up 6 bases and J gave up 7 bases; unmatched junction bases: 3. This CDR3 has 13 amino acids.

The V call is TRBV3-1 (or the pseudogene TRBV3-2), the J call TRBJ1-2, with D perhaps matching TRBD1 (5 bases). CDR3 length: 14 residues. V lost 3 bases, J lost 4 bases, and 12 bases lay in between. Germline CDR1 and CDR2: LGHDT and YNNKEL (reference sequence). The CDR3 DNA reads TGTGCCAGCAGCCATTCCCACAGGAGCTATGGCTACACCTTC. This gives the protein CASSHSHRSYGYTF.

The chain's CDR3 is CATSGNREPNEKLFF. The CDR3 coding sequence is TGTGCCACCAGTGGCAACAGGGAACCTAATGAAAAACTGTTTTTT. The V call is TRBV24-1, the J call TRBJ1-4; D may be TRBD1 (6 bases). Trimming left V 5 bases short and J 3 bases short, with 12 bases between. This CDR3 is built from 15 residues. The germline gives CDR1 KGHDR, CDR2 SFDVKD.

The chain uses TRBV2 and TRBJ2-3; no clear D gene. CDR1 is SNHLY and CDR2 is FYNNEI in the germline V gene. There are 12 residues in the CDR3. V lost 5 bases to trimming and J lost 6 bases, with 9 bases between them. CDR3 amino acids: CASSPGLDTQYF. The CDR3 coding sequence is TGTGCCAGCAGTCCCGGGTTGGATACGCAGTATTTT.

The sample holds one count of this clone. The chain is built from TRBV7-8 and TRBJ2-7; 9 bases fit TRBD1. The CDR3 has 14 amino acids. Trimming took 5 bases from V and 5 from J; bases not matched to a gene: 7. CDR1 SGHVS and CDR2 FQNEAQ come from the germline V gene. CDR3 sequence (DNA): TGTGCCAGCAGCGCACAGGGGGCGCAGGACGAGCAGTACTTC. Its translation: CASSAQGAQDEQYF.

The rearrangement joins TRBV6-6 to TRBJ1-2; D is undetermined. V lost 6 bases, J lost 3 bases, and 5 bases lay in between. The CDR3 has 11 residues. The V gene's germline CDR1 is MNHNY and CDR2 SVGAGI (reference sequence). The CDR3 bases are TGTGCCAGCAGACTCGACTATGGCTACACCTTC. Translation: CASRLDYGYTF.

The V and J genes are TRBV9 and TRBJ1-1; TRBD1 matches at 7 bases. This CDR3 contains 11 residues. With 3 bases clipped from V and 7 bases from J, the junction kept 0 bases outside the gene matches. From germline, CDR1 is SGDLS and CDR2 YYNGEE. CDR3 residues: CASSGQGEAFF. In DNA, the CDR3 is TGTGCCAGCAGCGGACAGGGTGAAGCTTTCTTT.

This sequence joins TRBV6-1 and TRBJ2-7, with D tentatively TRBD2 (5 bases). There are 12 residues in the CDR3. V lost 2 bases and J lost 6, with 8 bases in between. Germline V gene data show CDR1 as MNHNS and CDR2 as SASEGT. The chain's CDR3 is CASSEMRVEQYF. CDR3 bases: TGTGCCAGCAGTGAAATGAGGGTCGAGCAGTACTTC.

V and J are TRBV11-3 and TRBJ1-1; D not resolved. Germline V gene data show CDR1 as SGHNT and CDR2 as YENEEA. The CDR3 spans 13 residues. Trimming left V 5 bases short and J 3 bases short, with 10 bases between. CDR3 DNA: TGTGCCAGCAGCCAAAACCGAGACACTGAAGCTTTCTTT. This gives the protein CASSQNRDTEAFF.

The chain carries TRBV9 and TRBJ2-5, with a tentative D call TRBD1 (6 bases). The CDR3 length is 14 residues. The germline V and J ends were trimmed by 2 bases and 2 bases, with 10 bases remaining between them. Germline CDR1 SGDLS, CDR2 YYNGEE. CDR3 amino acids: CASSVMGHQETQYF. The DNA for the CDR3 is TGTGCCAGCAGCGTCATGGGACATCAAGAGACCCAGTACTTC.

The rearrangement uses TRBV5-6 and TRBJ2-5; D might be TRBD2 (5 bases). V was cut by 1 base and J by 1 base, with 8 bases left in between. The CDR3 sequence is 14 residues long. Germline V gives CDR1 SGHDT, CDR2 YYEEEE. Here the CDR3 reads CASSLSGSQETQYF. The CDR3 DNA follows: TGTGCCAGCAGCTTGAGCGGCAGCCAAGAGACCCAGTACTTC.

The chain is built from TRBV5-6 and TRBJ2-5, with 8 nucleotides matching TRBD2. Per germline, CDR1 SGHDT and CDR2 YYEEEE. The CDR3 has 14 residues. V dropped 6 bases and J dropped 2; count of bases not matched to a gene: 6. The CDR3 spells CASNGAGGQETQYF. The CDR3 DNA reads TGTGCCAGCAATGGGGCGGGGGGACAAGAGACCCAGTACTTC.

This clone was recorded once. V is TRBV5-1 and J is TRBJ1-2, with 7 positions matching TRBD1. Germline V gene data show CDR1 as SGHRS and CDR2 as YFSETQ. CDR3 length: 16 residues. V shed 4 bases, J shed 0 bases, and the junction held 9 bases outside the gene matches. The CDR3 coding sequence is TGCGCCAGCAGCAATCAGGGGGTGTCAGCTAACTATGGCTACACCTTC. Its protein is CASSNQGVSANYGYTF.

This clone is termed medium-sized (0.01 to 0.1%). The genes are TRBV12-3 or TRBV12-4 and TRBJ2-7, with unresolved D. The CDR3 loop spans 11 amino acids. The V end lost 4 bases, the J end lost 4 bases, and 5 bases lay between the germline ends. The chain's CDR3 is CASSWSYEQYF. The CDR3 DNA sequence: TGTGCCAGCAGTTGGAGTTACGAGCAGTACTTC.